The clone carrying this T cell receptor (beta chain) was detected a few times. Its antigen remains unidentified. CDR1 and CDR2 (germline): KGHSH, LQKENI. CDR3 size: 16 residues. V was cut by 4 bases and J by 2 bases, with 16 bases left in between. This entry belongs to a study of beta chain features in type 1 diabetes. Overall study findings and caveats: Whether TCRB rearrangement is influenced by HLA type was left unresolved in this analysis. Type 1 diabetes patients had fewer VDJ junction insertions and more deletions.

The whole isolated RNA underwent reverse transcription, so sequencing captured expressed TCRB transcripts. An average of around 3.4 million reads was obtained for naive, central memory and regulatory T cell samples. The data were produced by immunoSEQ multiplex PCR, yet TCRdb's version contains in-frame clones alone and is incomplete. Found here are 430,000 or so clones, 10% to 12% of them singletons; the top ten hold 0.046%. In all sorted populations, purity surpassed 95%. The V gene is TRBV18, the J gene TRBJ2-3; TRBD2 might be the D (6 bases). The TCR comes from a woman between 18 and 30 years old in good health. The sequenced material came from naive CD4+ T cells from blood. This CDR3 is CASSLSPGVSTDTQYF. The CDR3 bases are TGTGCCAGCTCACTATCGCCGGGAGTGTCCACAGATACGCAGTATTTT.